The source of this TCR beta chain is a study of vaccination and CD4 T cells after COVID-19. Study at large: Overlapping peptides of the spike proteins of SARS-CoV-2, HCoV-NL63, HCoV-OC43 and HCoV-229E were used for cell stimulation.

CDR3 length: 14 residues. V gave up 1 base and J gave up 11 bases, with 15 bases separating them. Germline loops: CDR1 LNHDA, CDR2 SQIVND (reference sequence). Study results and limitations: A nonsignificant median increase from about 20 to 38 SARS-CoV-2-reactive clonotypes was observed.

An Oncomine TCR Beta short-read assay was used to sequence the DNA from cultured CD4+ T cells. Using its own MiXCR run on the PCR reads, TCRdb lists one record per CDR3 protein. The sample has roughly 16,000 distinct CDR3 sequences; about 68% are singletons. Remarks on this clonotype: No antigen is known for it.

Treatment meaning: approximately nine-day PBMC culture with coronavirus spike peptide pools or control peptides (ViraFEST assay). The sample was CD4+ T cells from blood, cultured in vitro, taken after SARS-CoV-2 vaccination. The genes are TRBV19 and TRBJ2-4, with TRBD1 as a possible D gene (6 bases). This TCR was sampled from a human donor who received a COVID-19 vaccine. The chain's CDR3 is CASSIVSQGSVQYF. CDR3 DNA: TGTGCCAGTAGTATAGTGTCGCAGGGGAGTGTTCAGTACTTC.